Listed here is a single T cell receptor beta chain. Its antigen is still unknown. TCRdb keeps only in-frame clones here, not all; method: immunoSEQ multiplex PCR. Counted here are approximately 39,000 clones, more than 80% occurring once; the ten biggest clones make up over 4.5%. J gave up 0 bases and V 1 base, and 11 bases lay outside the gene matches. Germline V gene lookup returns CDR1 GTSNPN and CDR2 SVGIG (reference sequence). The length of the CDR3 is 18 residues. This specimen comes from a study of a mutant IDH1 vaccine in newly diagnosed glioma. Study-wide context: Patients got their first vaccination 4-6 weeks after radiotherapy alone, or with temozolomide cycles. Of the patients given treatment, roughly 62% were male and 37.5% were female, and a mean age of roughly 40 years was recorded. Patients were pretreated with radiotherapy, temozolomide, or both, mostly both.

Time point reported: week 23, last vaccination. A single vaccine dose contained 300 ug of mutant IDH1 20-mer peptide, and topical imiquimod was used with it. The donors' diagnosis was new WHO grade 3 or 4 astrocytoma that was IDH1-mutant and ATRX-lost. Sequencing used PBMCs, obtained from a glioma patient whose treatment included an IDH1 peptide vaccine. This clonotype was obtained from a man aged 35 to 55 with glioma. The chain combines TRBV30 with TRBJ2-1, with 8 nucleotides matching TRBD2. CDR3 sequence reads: CAWSEPAGGQSSYNEQFF. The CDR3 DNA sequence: TGTGCCTGGAGTGAACCTGCGGGGGGTCAAAGCTCCTACAATGAGCAGTTCTTC.